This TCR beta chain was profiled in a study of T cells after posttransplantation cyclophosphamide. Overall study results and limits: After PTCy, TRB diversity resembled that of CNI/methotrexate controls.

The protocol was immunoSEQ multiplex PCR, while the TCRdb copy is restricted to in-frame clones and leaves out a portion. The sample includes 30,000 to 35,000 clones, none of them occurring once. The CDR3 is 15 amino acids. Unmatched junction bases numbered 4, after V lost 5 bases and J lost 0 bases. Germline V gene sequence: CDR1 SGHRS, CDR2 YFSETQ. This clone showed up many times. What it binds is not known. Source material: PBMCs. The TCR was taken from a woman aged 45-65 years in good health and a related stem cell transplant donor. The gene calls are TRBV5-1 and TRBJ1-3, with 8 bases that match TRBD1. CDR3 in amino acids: CASSQQGDSGNTIYF. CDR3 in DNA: TGCGCCAGCAGTCAACAGGGGGACTCTGGAAACACCATATATTTT.